Below are 32 T cell receptor beta chains sequenced from a single sample in a study of Ad26.COV2.S vaccination and SARS-CoV-2 variants. Documented treatment: roughly 19 received Ad26.COV2.S at low or high dose, single or two shots; about five received placebo; per-sample allocation not given. Sampling took place 63 days after the first vaccine or placebo injection. Repertoires were generated with immunoSEQ multiplex PCR, while TCRdb's copy carries only in-frame clones and drops some. Of a few hundred thousand clones detected, around nine tenths appear once; the ten largest clones hold roughly 3%. Sample: peripheral blood, taken in a trial of Ad26.COV2.S vaccine versus placebo. All receptors come from a person between 18 and 65 years old who received the Ad26.COV2.S COVID-19 vaccine or a placebo.

A remark on this clone: This sample includes further DNA sequences coding for the same CDR3. V gene TRBV6-5 combines with J gene TRBJ1-6; D gene uncertain. The CDR3 extends over 13 amino acids. CDR1 is MNHEY and CDR2 is SVGAGI in the germline V gene. V lost 6 bases, J lost 7 bases, and 10 bases lay in between. The CDR3 protein is CASSREVNSPLHF. Written as DNA, the CDR3 is TGTGCCAGCAGCCGGGAAGTAAATTCACCCCTCCACTTT.

The chain carries TRBV5-1 and TRBJ2-5, with TRBD2 as a possible D gene (5 bases). Germline V gives CDR1 SGHRS, CDR2 YFSETQ. V lost 0 bases and J lost 0, with 9 bases in between. The CDR3 is 15 amino acids. CDR3 amino acids: CASSLAGGYQETQYF. The CDR3 nucleotides are TGCGCCAGCAGCTTGGCCGGCGGGTACCAAGAGACCCAGTACTTC. The whole variable domain, filled in from reference TRBV5-1 and TRBJ2-5, reads KAGVTQTPRYLIKTRGQQVTLSCSPISGHRSVSWYQQTPGQGLQFLFEYFSETQRNKGNFPGRFSGRQFSNSRSEMNVSTLELGDSALYLCASSLAGGYQETQYFGPGTRLLVL.

The V call is TRBV29-1, the J call TRBJ1-1, with 7 bases that match TRBD1. J was trimmed by 8 bases and V by 8 bases; bases with no gene match: 14. CDR1 and CDR2 from the germline V gene are SQVTM and ANQGSEA. The CDR3 is 13 amino acids. The CDR3 bases are TGCAGCCTGAGGGCCAGGGGGGCAGCAGAAGCTTTCTTT. As protein: CSLRARGAAEAFF.

The chain couples TRBV9 to TRBJ1-3; D unresolved. The germline V and J ends were trimmed by 5 bases and 0 bases, with 6 bases remaining between them. CDR3 length equals 13 residues. From germline, CDR1 is SGDLS and CDR2 YYNGEE. The chain's CDR3 is CASSQFSGNTIYF. CDR3 in DNA: TGTGCCAGCAGTCAGTTCTCTGGAAACACCATATATTTT.

The rearrangement joins TRBV4-3 to TRBJ2-7, with D possibly matching TRBD1 (5 bases). CDR1 and CDR2 from the germline V gene are LGHNA and YSLEER. With 4 bases removed from V and 3 bases from J, the gap between germline ends came to 13 bases. The CDR3 length is 14 residues. CDR3 loop: CASSPTLQGYEQYF. The CDR3 DNA follows: TGCGCCAGCAGCCCCACCCTGCAGGGCTACGAGCAGTACTTC.

The chain is built from TRBV7-2 and TRBJ1-2; D call uncertain. V dropped 6 bases and J dropped 1 base, with 9 bases sitting between them. CDR3 length equals 13 residues. Germline assignment: CDR1 SGHTA and CDR2 FQGNSA. The chain's CDR3 is CASRPTFNYGYTF. CDR3 nucleotide sequence: TGTGCCAGCAGGCCGACATTTAACTATGGCTACACCTTC. The variable domain in full, completed from reference TRBV7-2 and TRBJ1-2, reads GAGVSQSPSNKVTEKGKDVELRCDPISGHTALYWYRQSLGQGLEFLIYFQGNSAPDKSGLPSDRFSAERTGGSVSTLTIQRTQQEDSAVYLCASRPTFNYGYTFGSGTRLTVV.

The chain has TRBV11-2 and TRBJ1-1; 10 bases line up with TRBD1. The CDR3 has 16 residues. J lost 1 base, V lost 5 bases, and 7 bases had no gene match. Germline V gene sequence: CDR1 SGHAT, CDR2 FQNNGV. CDR3 sequence: CASSAWTGGRNTEAFF. As DNA, the CDR3 is TGTGCCAGCAGCGCTTGGACAGGGGGAAGGAACACTGAAGCTTTCTTT.

CDR3 loop: CATGQGSNEKLFF. As DNA, the CDR3 is TGTGCCACTGGACAGGGTTCTAATGAAAAACTGTTTTTT. V is TRBV10-3 and J is TRBJ1-4, with TRBD1 matching over 8 bases. The V gene's germline CDR1 is ENHRY and CDR2 SYGVKD. V was clipped by 10 bases and J by 3 bases; unmatched bases: 4. CDR3 length equals 13 residues.

The rearrangement joins TRBV12-3 or TRBV12-4 to TRBJ2-5, with D unclear. V was shortened by 7 bases and J by 3 bases, with 12 bases between the two germline ends. The CDR3 length is 13 residues. This chain's CDR3 is CASTLGREETQYF. Here the CDR3 DNA reads TGTGCCAGCACCTTAGGAAGGGAAGAGACCCAGTACTTC.

This rearrangement joins TRBV7-8 to TRBJ2-1; 8 bases map to TRBD1. V lost 5 bases and J lost 2; bases outside the gene matches: 5. The germline CDR1 and CDR2 sequences are SGHVS and FQNEAQ. The CDR3 is 15 amino acids. CDR3 sequence: CASSIRQGPYNEQFF. The CDR3 DNA follows: TGTGCCAGCAGCATAAGACAGGGGCCCTACAATGAGCAGTTCTTC.

The gene calls are TRBV19 and TRBJ2-2; a weak D match, TRBD1 (6 bases). Germline V lookup: CDR1 LNHDA, CDR2 SQIVND (reference sequence). V lost 5 bases and J 3 bases, leaving 13 bases between the germline ends. The CDR3 has 15 residues. The DNA of the CDR3 is TGTGCCAGTAGTGTGGCAGGGGTGTACACCGGGGAGCTGTTTTTT. This sequence encodes CASSVAGVYTGELFF. The full variable domain, in which reference TRBV19 and TRBJ2-2 provide the parts outside the CDR3, is DGGITQSPKYLFRKEGQNVTLSCEQNLNHDAMYWYRQDPGQGLRLIYYSQIVNDFQKGDIAEGYSVSREKKESFPLTVTSAQKNPTAFYLCASSVAGVYTGELFFGEGSRLTVL.

The J gene is TRBJ2-7, the V gene TRBV10-2; 7 nucleotides agree with TRBD2. The CDR3 length is 16 residues. Trimming removed 4 bases from V and 7 bases from J; junction bases left unmatched: 16. Germline lookup yields CDR1 WSHSY and CDR2 SAAADI. CDR3 sequence reads: CASSGITPGAGGEQYF. For the CDR3, the DNA is TGCGCCAGCAGTGGTATAACTCCTGGGGCCGGGGGGGAGCAGTACTTC.

Turning to this clone: Distinct nucleotide sequences in the sample also encode this CDR3. The chain is built from TRBV6-4 and TRBJ2-3; 7 bases agree with TRBD2. Trimming took 0 bases from V and 4 from J; bases not matched to a gene: 1. Germline assignment: CDR1 MRHNA and CDR2 SNTAGT. This CDR3 has 14 amino acids. The CDR3 reads CASSDSAGADTQYF. Written as DNA, the CDR3 is TGTGCCAGCAGTGACTCGGCGGGGGCAGATACGCAGTATTTT.

The rearrangement joins TRBV5-1 to TRBJ2-7; 8 bases align to TRBD1. Germline V CDR1 and CDR2: SGHRS, YFSETQ. The CDR3 runs to 15 residues. Losses at the gene ends were 3 bases for V and 0 bases for J; bases not matched to a gene: 5. CDR3: CASSSTGGSSYEQYF. In DNA form, the CDR3 reads TGCGCCAGCAGCTCCACAGGGGGTAGCTCCTACGAGCAGTACTTC. Filled out from reference TRBV5-1 and TRBJ2-7, the complete variable domain reads KAGVTQTPRYLIKTRGQQVTLSCSPISGHRSVSWYQQTPGQGLQFLFEYFSETQRNKGNFPGRFSGRQFSNSRSEMNVSTLELGDSALYLCASSSTGGSSYEQYFGPGTRLTVT.

The chain employs TRBV30 and TRBJ1-2; a possible D gene is TRBD1 (6 bases). The CDR3 loop spans 13 amino acids. The germline CDR1 and CDR2 sequences are GTSNPN and SVGIG (reference sequence). The V end was cut by 2 bases, the J end by 6 bases, with 13 bases between. CDR3: CAWSQQGWNGYTF. The CDR3 DNA sequence: TGTGCCTGGAGTCAACAGGGTTGGAATGGCTACACCTTC.

This clone was seen only a few times. The V gene is TRBV9, the J gene TRBJ1-6; D not certain. CDR1 SGDLS and CDR2 YYNGEE come from the germline V gene. Trimming shortened V by 7 bases and J by 10 bases, and 15 bases separated the two germline ends. This CDR3 is built from 13 residues. The CDR3 region is CASQRVSGSPLHF. CDR3 nucleotides: TGTGCCAGCCAGCGGGTCTCGGGATCACCCCTCCACTTT.

V is TRBV18 and J is TRBJ1-1, with 8 bases lining up with TRBD1. The CDR3 consists of 14 residues. J was trimmed by 1 base and V by 4 bases; bases with no gene match: 2. Germline V gives CDR1 KGHSH, CDR2 LQKENI. Here the CDR3 reads CASSRGTGNTEAFF. CDR3 nucleotide sequence: TGTGCCAGCTCACGAGGGACAGGGAACACTGAAGCTTTCTTT.

This chain uses TRBV4-2 with TRBJ2-1; 9 bases agree with TRBD2. The CDR3 is 18 amino acids. The junction had 11 bases not matched to a gene; V was cut back by 0 bases and J by 5 bases. Looked up from germline, CDR1 is LGHNA and CDR2 is YNFKEQ. Here the CDR3 reads CASSQDGRGGLAHNEQFF. The CDR3 DNA reads as TGTGCCAGCAGCCAAGATGGGCGGGGGGGACTAGCCCACAATGAGCAGTTCTTC.

V usage is TRBV7-2 and J usage is TRBJ2-5; D gene unclear. This CDR3 contains 13 residues. The germline V gene has CDR1 SGHTA and CDR2 FQGNSA. The V gene lost 5 bases and the J gene lost 7 bases, with 14 bases spanning the gap. Here the CDR3 reads CASSEYNTGTQYF. The CDR3 DNA reads as TGTGCCAGCAGCGAATATAACACTGGGACCCAGTACTTC.

In nucleotides, the CDR3 is TGCGCCAGCAGCCAAAGCTCTGGGGCCAACGTCCTGACTTTC. Encoded protein: CASSQSSGANVLTF. The rearrangement uses TRBV4-1 and TRBJ2-6; D is unresolved. In germline, CDR1 is MGHRA, CDR2 YSYEKL. With 2 bases removed from V and 0 bases from J, the gap between germline ends came to 2 bases. The CDR3 is 14 residues long.

The gene calls are TRBV28 and TRBJ2-5, with TRBD2 as a possible D gene (6 bases). Trimming shortened V by 7 bases and J by 0 bases, and 15 bases separated the two germline ends. The CDR3 runs 15 residues. Germline V gene sequence: CDR1 MDHEN, CDR2 SYDVKM. CDR3 coding DNA: TGTGCCAGCACCATCCTCCGGGGGTACCAAGAGACCCAGTACTTC. Its translation is CASTILRGYQETQYF.

The chain uses TRBV6-6 and TRBJ2-1, with 9 bases aligning to TRBD2. J lost 10 bases, V lost 1 base, and 11 bases had no gene match. The CDR3 totals 16 residues. Germline lookup yields CDR1 MNHNY and CDR2 SVGAGI (reference sequence). The CDR3 loop is CASSYYEAGGPGEQFF. The CDR3 region has the DNA TGTGCCAGCAGTTACTATGAGGCGGGGGGGCCTGGGGAGCAGTTCTTC.

This clone has a handful of counts. The chain is built from TRBV6-6 and TRBJ1-6; no reliable D call. V gave up 6 bases and J gave up 9 bases, with 12 bases separating them. The CDR3 is 13 amino acids. CDR1 and CDR2 from the germline V gene are MNHNY and SVGAGI (reference sequence). CDR3 DNA: TGTGCCAGCAGCCCCCCGGGAGGTTCACCCCTCCACTTT. The encoded protein is CASSPPGGSPLHF.

The J gene is TRBJ1-6, the V gene TRBV25-1, with D uncertain. CDR1 MGHDK and CDR2 SYGVNS come from the germline V gene. The CDR3 has 16 residues. The V gene lost 1 base and the J gene lost 9 bases, with 16 bases spanning the gap. This chain's CDR3 is CASSELGGRHGSPLHF. The CDR3 coding sequence is TGTGCCAGCAGTGAATTAGGAGGACGCCATGGTTCACCCCTCCACTTT.

This clone has only a few counts. The rearrangement links TRBV6-2 or TRBV6-3 to TRBJ2-1, with 11 bases identical to TRBD2. The CDR3 spans 15 residues. J was trimmed by 7 bases and V by 3 bases; bases with no gene match: 5. CDR1 and CDR2 from the germline V gene are MNHEY and SVGEGT. DNA of the CDR3: TGTGCCAGCAGTTATAGCGGGAGGGCCACAAATGAGCAGTTCTTC. Its protein product is CASSYSGRATNEQFF.

The CDR3 here is CASSLDGQPQHF. The CDR3 nucleotides read TGTGCCAGCAGCTTAGACGGTCAGCCCCAGCATTTT. V is TRBV7-3 and J is TRBJ1-5; D is ambiguous. CDR3 size: 12 residues. The V and J ends lost 2 bases and 6 bases respectively, with 5 bases between them. The germline CDR1 and CDR2 sequences are SGHTA and FQGTGA.

The chain combines TRBV9 with TRBJ2-7; maybe TRBD1 (6 bases). V lost 4 bases and J lost 7, with 18 bases in between. Germline V gene data show CDR1 as SGDLS and CDR2 as YYNGEE. CDR3 length equals 14 residues. CDR3 loop: CASSYTGTSEEQYF. The DNA of the CDR3 is TGTGCCAGCAGCTATACCGGGACATCGGAAGAGCAGTACTTC.

This clone has more than one count but fewer than ten. This chain joins TRBV3-1 (or the pseudogene TRBV3-2) and TRBJ1-1; a possible D gene is TRBD1 (6 bases). The V gene's germline CDR1 is LGHDT and CDR2 YNNKEL (reference sequence). CDR3 size: 13 residues. V was pared by 3 bases and J by 1 base, with 6 bases between. In DNA, the CDR3 is TGTGCCAGCAGCCAGGGACAGAACACTGAAGCTTTCTTT. Its protein is CASSQGQNTEAFF.

This chain joins TRBV5-1 and TRBJ2-3, with a weak D call TRBD1 (5 bases). V gave up 0 bases and J gave up 0 bases, with 8 bases separating them. This CDR3 is 15 amino acids long. Germline V CDR1 and CDR2: SGHRS, YFSETQ. The CDR3 sequence is CASSLAPGSTDTQYF. CDR3 DNA: TGCGCCAGCAGCTTGGCCCCAGGGAGCACAGATACGCAGTATTTT.

This chain links TRBV18 with TRBJ1-5; D possibly corresponds to TRBD1 (5 bases). The germline V gene has CDR1 KGHSH and CDR2 LQKENI. Trimming removed 2 bases at V and 7 bases at J, with 9 bases between. The CDR3 has 13 residues. DNA for the CDR3: TGTGCCAGCTCACCAGGGGCGGGGCAGCCCCAGCATTTT. As protein: CASSPGAGQPQHF.

The rearrangement links TRBV10-3 to TRBJ1-1; D unresolved. Germline CDR1 and CDR2: ENHRY and SYGVKD. The V end was cut by 6 bases, the J end by 0 bases, with 11 bases between. This CDR3 contains 14 residues. The CDR3 sequence is CAIRDPGMNTEAFF. CDR3 sequence (DNA): TGTGCCATCAGGGACCCGGGAATGAACACTGAAGCTTTCTTT.

The gene calls are TRBV11-2 and TRBJ2-5, with D perhaps matching TRBD2 (6 bases). Per the germline V gene, CDR1 is SGHAT and CDR2 is FQNNGV. Trimming shortened V by 5 bases and J by 7 bases, and 8 bases separated the two germline ends. The CDR3 sequence is 11 residues long. CDR3 in amino acids: CASSPGGTQYF. The CDR3, as DNA: TGTGCCAGCAGCCCCGGGGGGACCCAGTACTTC.